Below, 3 T cell receptor beta chains from the same sample are listed, as sequenced in a study of T cells in Graves' hyperthyroidism and ophthalmopathy. What was amplified from RNA transcripts were TCR beta CDR3 regions. The study used the HTBI primer set for a first-round RT-PCR of the TCR CDR3. TCRdb reanalysed the multiplex PCR reads using MiXCR and keeps one entry per CDR3 protein. The sample contains 500,000 to 750,000 distinct CDR3 sequences, around 42% of which appear only once. The sample consisted of peripheral blood or thyroid tissue (not recorded which). Receptors originate from a woman aged 18 to 35 with Graves' hyperthyroidism.

This clonotype was seen ten or more times. V is TRBV5-1 and J is TRBJ1-4; 7 bases match TRBD1. The CDR3 covers 14 residues. CDR1 SGHRS and CDR2 YFSETQ come from the germline V gene. V lost 3 bases to trimming and J lost 2 bases; unmatched junction nucleotides: 1. CDR3 bases: TGCGCCAGCAGCTCAGGGGGGACTAATGAAAAACTGTTTTTT. Translating it yields CASSSGGTNEKLFF.

The chain recombines TRBV7-9 with TRBJ1-1, with D possibly TRBD1 on 5 matching bases. This CDR3 has 15 residues. Germline CDR1 reads SEHNR; CDR2 reads FQNEAQ (reference sequence). V was clipped by 1 base and J by 4 bases, with 13 bases between them. The CDR3 DNA is TGTGCCAGCAGCTTAGGGGGCGGGAGTAGCACTGAAGCTTTCTTT. This gives the protein CASSLGGGSSTEAFF.

The rearrangement joins TRBV2 to TRBJ2-2; 7 bases fit TRBD1. The CDR3 is 14 residues long. Germline assignment: CDR1 SNHLY and CDR2 FYNNEI. The V segment lost 3 bases and the J segment 4 bases; nucleotides outside the gene matches: 2. CDR3 in amino acids: CASSDRGFTGELFF. CDR3 bases: TGTGCCAGCAGTGACAGGGGGTTCACCGGGGAGCTGTTTTTT. The full variable domain, completed using reference TRBV2 and TRBJ2-2, is EPEVTQTPSHQVTQMGQEVILRCVPISNHLYFYWYRQILGQKVEFLVSFYNNEISEKSEIFDDQFSVERPDGSNFTLKIRSTKLEDSAMYFCASSDRGFTGELFFGEGSRLTVL.